These 20 T cell receptor beta chains were sequenced from one sample in a study of blood T cell repertoires in COVID-19. The repertoire was sequenced with immunoSEQ multiplex PCR; TCRdb's copy has only in-frame clones and lacks some. The data hold approximately 170,000 clones, with 85% to 90% observed a single time. Sequencing was done on a sample of peripheral blood. All receptors derive from a man aged 50-60 years who had recovered from COVID-19.

The chain employs TRBV5-1 and TRBJ2-1; D call uncertain. The CDR3 loop spans 16 amino acids. Looked up from germline, CDR1 is SGHRS and CDR2 is YFSETQ. V lost 0 bases to trimming and J lost 0 bases, with 10 bases between them. As DNA, the CDR3 is TGCGCCAGCAGCTTGGTTCCGTCCTCCTCCTACAATGAGCAGTTCTTC. Translation: CASSLVPSSSYNEQFF.

This chain links TRBV7-2 with TRBJ1-1; a weak D match, TRBD1 (5 bases). Trimming stripped 5 bases from V and 1 base from J, with 11 bases between. This CDR3 spans 14 amino acids. Germline V lookup: CDR1 SGHTA, CDR2 FQGNSA. This chain's CDR3 is CASSLRGWNTEAFF. The CDR3 bases are TGTGCCAGCAGCCTAAGGGGATGGAACACTGAAGCTTTCTTT.

The V gene is TRBV5-1, the J gene TRBJ1-2; D unclear. Trimming took off 3 bases at V and 2 bases at J, with 11 bases between the two ends. The CDR3 has 14 residues. The V gene's germline CDR1 is SGHRS and CDR2 YFSETQ. CDR3: CASSYSGGNYGYTF. As DNA, the CDR3 is TGCGCCAGCAGCTACAGCGGAGGGAACTATGGCTACACCTTC.

This chain connects TRBV28 to TRBJ2-7; TRBD2 agrees at 7 bases. The CDR3 is 14 residues long. The germline V gene has CDR1 MDHEN and CDR2 SYDVKM. V shed 6 bases and J 7 bases; nucleotides not matched to a gene: 12. This CDR3 reads CASSPKGLVKEQYF. In DNA, the CDR3 is TGTGCCAGCAGCCCCAAAGGACTAGTCAAAGAGCAGTACTTC.

This sequence joins TRBV5-1 and TRBJ1-2; 9 bases agree with TRBD1. The V gene's germline CDR1 is SGHRS and CDR2 YFSETQ. This CDR3 comprises 15 residues. The trim removed 4 bases at V and 5 bases at J, leaving 9 bases unmatched. The CDR3 DNA follows: TGCGCCAGCAGCCCCGGACAGGGGCCGCGATATGGCTACACCTTC. This sequence encodes CASSPGQGPRYGYTF.

The chain couples TRBV11-2 to TRBJ1-4; D remains unclear. The CDR3 has 14 residues. Trimming cost V 1 base and J 4 bases, with 7 bases left between them. The germline CDR1 and CDR2 sequences are SGHAT and FQNNGV. The CDR3 loop reads CASSLAGINEKLFF. The DNA of the CDR3 is TGTGCCAGCAGCTTAGCGGGGATTAATGAAAAACTGTTTTTT.

The chain recombines TRBV29-1 with TRBJ1-1; a weak D match, TRBD1 (5 bases). The V gene lost 0 bases and the J gene lost 1 base, with 12 bases spanning the gap. Per the germline V gene, CDR1 is SQVTM and CDR2 is ANQGSEA. The CDR3 is 15 amino acids. The CDR3 protein is CSVEEGRARNTEAFF. The DNA for the CDR3 is TGCAGCGTTGAAGAGGGCAGGGCAAGGAACACTGAAGCTTTCTTT.

This chain links TRBV4-3 with TRBJ2-2; 8 bases line up with TRBD1. The germline CDR1 and CDR2 sequences are LGHNA and YSLEER. The V and J ends lost 1 base and 4 bases, in that order; junction bases with no gene match: 2. The CDR3 is 15 residues long. CDR3 nucleotides: TGCGCCAGCAGCCAAGGGACAGGGTTCACCGGGGAGCTGTTTTTT. This sequence encodes CASSQGTGFTGELFF.

The V call is TRBV10-3, the J call TRBJ1-5; D gene ambiguous. The CDR3 runs to 17 residues. The germline gives CDR1 ENHRY, CDR2 SYGVKD. Trimming removed 3 bases at V and 5 bases at J, with 20 bases between. The chain's CDR3 is CAISDSLGGHGDQPQHF. CDR3 nucleotides: TGTGCCATCAGTGACTCTTTAGGAGGTCATGGGGATCAGCCCCAGCATTTT.

V usage is TRBV7-2 and J usage is TRBJ2-2; D may be TRBD2 (6 bases). The length of the CDR3 is 15 residues. The V gene lost 4 bases and the J gene lost 2 bases, with 11 bases spanning the gap. Per the germline V gene, CDR1 is SGHTA and CDR2 is FQGNSA. Written as DNA, the CDR3 is TGTGCCAGCAGCTCCCGGGGGTCAAACACCGGGGAGCTGTTTTTT. Translation gives CASSSRGSNTGELFF.

The CDR3 is CASSPRGSSYNEQFF. The CDR3 bases are TGTGCCAGCAGCCCGCGCGGGAGCTCCTACAATGAGCAGTTCTTC. The V call is TRBV5-5, the J call TRBJ2-1; 7 nucleotides match TRBD2. This CDR3 contains 15 residues. The junction had 4 bases not matched to a gene; V was cut back by 4 bases and J by 0 bases. CDR1 is SGHKS, CDR2 YYEKEE, per germline (reference sequence).

V and J are TRBV19 and TRBJ2-3; the D gene is possibly TRBD1 (5 bases). Germline assignment: CDR1 LNHDA and CDR2 SQIVND (reference sequence). Trimming left V 2 bases short and J 3 bases short, with 15 bases between. The CDR3 has 16 residues. Here the CDR3 DNA reads TGTGCCAGTAGTATACGTAGGGGCTCAAGGACAGATACGCAGTATTTT. Amino acids: CASSIRRGSRTDTQYF.

CDR3 DNA: TGTGCCATCAGGGACACAGGGTCAAATGAAAAACTGTTTTTT. Encoded protein: CAIRDTGSNEKLFF. The V and J genes are TRBV10-3 and TRBJ1-4, with D perhaps matching TRBD1 (6 bases). The CDR3 totals 14 residues. In germline, CDR1 is ENHRY, CDR2 SYGVKD. V dropped 6 bases and J dropped 5 bases, with 13 bases sitting between them.

This clone was seen a single time. The CDR3 DNA sequence: TGCAGCGTCCCCGGGACAGGATACGAGCAGTACTTC. Translating it yields CSVPGTGYEQYF. The V and J genes are TRBV29-1 and TRBJ2-7; 8 bases are a match to TRBD1. With V trimmed by 6 bases and J by 4 bases, 5 bases remained unmatched. The CDR3 runs to 12 residues. Germline values: CDR1 SQVTM, CDR2 ANQGSEA.

The rearrangement uses TRBV2 and TRBJ2-7; TRBD2 might be the D (7 bases). V lost 10 bases and J 2 bases, leaving 27 bases between the germline ends. CDR3 length: 17 amino acids. Per the germline V gene, CDR1 is SNHLY and CDR2 is FYNNEI. The CDR3 region is CATQRKEGGVWTYEQYF. The CDR3 nucleotides are TGTGCCACCCAAAGAAAGGAGGGGGGGGTATGGACCTACGAGCAGTACTTC.

The V and J genes are TRBV5-1 and TRBJ1-5; D perhaps matches TRBD1 (6 bases). Trimming took off 3 bases at V and 1 base at J, with 8 bases between the two ends. Per the germline V gene, CDR1 is SGHRS and CDR2 is YFSETQ. The CDR3 has 14 amino acids. In DNA form, the CDR3 reads TGCGCCAGCAGCTGGGACACAAGCAATCAGCCCCAGCATTTT. Amino acid sequence: CASSWDTSNQPQHF.

This clone came up once. The chain couples TRBV5-6 to TRBJ2-7, with 13 bases lining up with TRBD2. This CDR3 is built from 17 residues. The germline CDR1 and CDR2 sequences are SGHDT and YYEEEE. After removal of 4 bases from V and 0 bases from J, the junction contained 7 bases not matched to a gene. In DNA, the CDR3 is TGTGCCAGCAGCGCAACTAGCGGGAGGGCAATCTCCTACGAGCAGTACTTC. It encodes CASSATSGRAISYEQYF.

CDR3 DNA sequence: TGTGCCAGCAGCCCGGGACTTCACAACGAGCAGTACTTC. Translation: CASSPGLHNEQYF. This chain connects TRBV9 to TRBJ2-7, with D perhaps matching TRBD2 (6 bases). The CDR3 extends over 13 amino acids. Trimming removed 4 bases at V and 5 bases at J, with 13 bases between. The germline gives CDR1 SGDLS, CDR2 YYNGEE.

Concerning this clone: Germline and junction disagree at one end, which may indicate a read error. This chain joins TRBV2 and TRBJ1-4, with D possibly matching TRBD1 (6 bases). CDR1 and CDR2 from the germline V gene are SNHLY and FYNNEI. The CDR3 loop spans 15 amino acids. The chain's CDR3 is CASSEGRQVNEKLFF. CDR3 nucleotides: TGTGCCAGCAGCGAAGGGCGACAGGTTAATGAAAAACTGTTTTTT.

This chain links TRBV7-2 with TRBJ1-5, with D possibly being TRBD1 (6 bases). Germline values: CDR1 SGHTA, CDR2 FQGNSA. The CDR3 runs to 15 residues. V gave up 1 base and J gave up 5 bases, with 12 bases separating them. CDR3 DNA sequence: TGTGCCAGCAGCTTAGATGGCGGGGGCCATCAGCCCCAGCATTTT. As protein: CASSLDGGGHQPQHF.